The rows below give T cell receptor beta chains drawn from one sample of a study of OX40 agonist ivuxolimab in advanced cancers. Method: immunoSEQ multiplex PCR; TCRdb's copy keeps in-frame clones and lacks some. The table records approximately 40,000 clones, roughly 87% of them present only once. This specimen consisted of CD4+ or CD8+ T cells sorted from blood, obtained in a trial of the OX40 agonist ivuxolimab. These receptors came from an adult with an advanced solid tumor such as melanoma, head and neck, liver or kidney cancer. Both conserved end residues are part of each CDR3. Fields, in order: J gene, D gene, V gene, clone size, CDR3 protein, CDR3 DNA. The D gene is left open where the match is weak. Rows may omit the clone size; those that give it use once, few, many or a size class.

j_call: TRBJ2-1; d_call: .; v_call: TRBV5-5; clone_size: few; cdr3_aa: CASSLGDSVNEQFF; cdr3_nt: TGTGCCAGCAGCTTGGGAGACAGTGTCAATGAGCAGTTCTTC
j_call: TRBJ2-7; d_call: .; v_call: TRBV6-5; clone_size: .; cdr3_aa: CASNEVGSTEQYF; cdr3_nt: TGTGCCAGCAACGAAGTGGGTTCGACTGAGCAGTACTTC
j_call: TRBJ2-7; d_call: .; v_call: TRBV6-1; clone_size: .; cdr3_aa: CASITTYLEQYF; cdr3_nt: TGTGCCAGCATCACTACATATCTCGAGCAGTACTTC
j_call: TRBJ2-2; d_call: TRBD2; v_call: TRBV4-1; clone_size: .; cdr3_aa: CASSQDEIAGGNTGELFF; cdr3_nt: TGCGCCAGCAGCCAAGATGAGATAGCGGGGGGTAACACCGGGGAGCTGTTTTTT
j_call: TRBJ2-7; d_call: TRBD1; v_call: TRBV5-4; clone_size: .; cdr3_aa: CASSHGQGQLAWFEQYF; cdr3_nt: TGTGCCAGCAGCCACGGACAGGGGCAACTGGCTTGGTTCGAGCAGTACTTC
j_call: TRBJ1-2; d_call: TRBD1; v_call: TRBV4-2; clone_size: .; cdr3_aa: CASSQDLQGASGYTF; cdr3_nt: TGTGCCAGCAGCCAAGATCTACAGGGGGCGTCCGGCTACACCTTC
j_call: TRBJ2-7; d_call: .; v_call: TRBV5-4; clone_size: .; cdr3_aa: CASSPGGAYEQYF; cdr3_nt: TGTGCCAGCAGCCCCGGGGGAGCCTACGAGCAGTACTTC
j_call: TRBJ1-1; d_call: .; v_call: TRBV5-1; clone_size: .; cdr3_aa: CASSLAWGETEAFF; cdr3_nt: TGCGCCAGCAGCTTGGCCTGGGGGGAGACTGAAGCTTTCTTT
j_call: TRBJ2-5; d_call: TRBD2; v_call: TRBV5-1; clone_size: .; cdr3_aa: CASSLNSGGANILTQYF; cdr3_nt: TGCGCCAGCAGCTTGAATAGCGGGGGGGCCAATATTTTGACCCAGTACTTC
j_call: TRBJ1-2; d_call: .; v_call: TRBV7-9; clone_size: .; cdr3_aa: CASSLSMGGYYGYTF; cdr3_nt: TGTGCCAGCAGCTTAAGTATGGGCGGGTACTATGGCTACACCTTC
j_call: TRBJ2-3; d_call: TRBD2; v_call: TRBV30; clone_size: .; cdr3_aa: CAGGETSWSTDTQYF; cdr3_nt: TGTGCTGGGGGGGAGACTAGCTGGAGCACAGATACGCAGTATTTT
j_call: TRBJ2-4; d_call: .; v_call: TRBV7-2; clone_size: .; cdr3_aa: CASSLPGVTKNIQYF; cdr3_nt: TGTGCCAGCAGCTTACCTGGGGTCACGAAAAACATTCAGTACTTC
j_call: TRBJ1-5; d_call: .; v_call: TRBV27; clone_size: few; cdr3_aa: CASSLYAEQPQHF; cdr3_nt: TGTGCCAGCAGTTTATACGCCGAACAGCCCCAGCATTTT
j_call: TRBJ1-6; d_call: .; v_call: TRBV19; clone_size: .; cdr3_aa: CASSTQGNSPLHF; cdr3_nt: TGTGCCAGTAGTACCCAGGGGAATTCACCCCTCCACTTT
j_call: TRBJ2-7; d_call: .; v_call: TRBV6-5; clone_size: .; cdr3_aa: CASTGLGYEQYF; cdr3_nt: TGTGCCAGCACAGGGTTAGGTTACGAGCAGTACTTC
j_call: TRBJ1-1; d_call: .; v_call: TRBV2; clone_size: once; cdr3_aa: CASSEALKGAEAFF; cdr3_nt: TGTGCCAGCAGTGAAGCGTTAAAAGGAGCTGAAGCTTTCTTT
j_call: TRBJ1-6; d_call: .; v_call: TRBV6-5; clone_size: .; cdr3_aa: CASFEGYNSPLHF; cdr3_nt: TGTGCCAGCTTCGAGGGTTATAATTCACCCCTCCACTTT
j_call: TRBJ2-1; d_call: .; v_call: TRBV7-8; clone_size: .; cdr3_aa: CASSQAAGQYNEQFF; cdr3_nt: TGTGCCAGCAGTCAGGCAGCGGGACAGTACAATGAGCAGTTCTTC
j_call: TRBJ2-5; d_call: .; v_call: TRBV20-1; clone_size: .; cdr3_aa: CSAIRETQYF; cdr3_nt: TGCAGTGCTATTAGGGAGACCCAGTACTTC
j_call: TRBJ1-1; d_call: TRBD1; v_call: TRBV4-3; clone_size: once; cdr3_aa: CASSQGPGQDTEAFF; cdr3_nt: TGCGCCAGCAGCCAAGGCCCGGGACAGGACACTGAAGCTTTCTTT
j_call: TRBJ2-1; d_call: .; v_call: TRBV18; clone_size: .; cdr3_aa: CASSNRYRDTPYNEQFF; cdr3_nt: TGTGCCAGCTCCAACAGGTACCGGGACACTCCCTACAATGAGCAGTTCTTC
j_call: TRBJ1-1; d_call: .; v_call: TRBV7-9; clone_size: .; cdr3_aa: CASSLSPLTTEAFF; cdr3_nt: TGTGCCAGCAGCCTCAGTCCTCTCACCACTGAAGCTTTCTTT
j_call: TRBJ1-2; d_call: .; v_call: TRBV7-2; clone_size: .; cdr3_aa: CASSLVGGGYTF; cdr3_nt: TGTGCCAGCAGCTTAGTCGGGGGCGGCTACACCTTC
j_call: TRBJ1-2; d_call: .; v_call: TRBV20-1; clone_size: .; cdr3_aa: CSAPEIGYTF; cdr3_nt: TGCAGTGCGCCAGAGATAGGCTACACCTTC
j_call: TRBJ2-3; d_call: .; v_call: TRBV19; clone_size: .; cdr3_aa: CASSIVGTSTDTQYF; cdr3_nt: TGTGCCAGTAGTATAGTGGGTACTAGCACAGATACGCAGTATTTT
j_call: TRBJ2-7; d_call: .; v_call: TRBV30; clone_size: once; cdr3_aa: CAWSVPGREQYF; cdr3_nt: TGTGCCTGGAGTGTTCCGGGGCGGGAGCAGTACTTC
j_call: TRBJ2-7; d_call: .; v_call: TRBV7-8; clone_size: .; cdr3_aa: CASSLRQVSRQYF; cdr3_nt: TGTGCCAGCAGCTTACGGCAGGTTAGCAGGCAGTACTTC
j_call: TRBJ2-7; d_call: TRBD2; v_call: TRBV5-4; clone_size: .; cdr3_aa: CASSFGLAGEQYF; cdr3_nt: TGTGCCAGCAGCTTCGGACTAGCGGGGGAGCAGTACTTC
j_call: TRBJ2-7; d_call: .; v_call: TRBV29-1; clone_size: .; cdr3_aa: CSAAWGVEQYF; cdr3_nt: TGCAGCGCGGCGTGGGGGGTCGAGCAGTACTTC
j_call: TRBJ1-5; d_call: .; v_call: TRBV19; clone_size: .; cdr3_aa: CASSIKGWGQPQHF; cdr3_nt: TGTGCCAGTAGTATAAAGGGGTGGGGACAGCCCCAGCATTTT
j_call: TRBJ1-2; d_call: TRBD1; v_call: TRBV11-2; clone_size: .; cdr3_aa: CASRLGTGSPQNYGYTF; cdr3_nt: TGTGCCAGCAGACTAGGGACAGGTTCCCCACAGAACTATGGCTACACCTTC
j_call: TRBJ2-5; d_call: .; v_call: TRBV19; clone_size: .; cdr3_aa: CASSIRGSETQYF; cdr3_nt: TGTGCCAGTAGTATTCGGGGTTCAGAGACCCAGTACTTC
j_call: TRBJ2-7; d_call: .; v_call: TRBV5-5; clone_size: .; cdr3_aa: CASSFGYDEQYF; cdr3_nt: TGTGCCAGCAGCTTCGGGTACGACGAGCAGTACTTC
j_call: TRBJ1-1; d_call: .; v_call: TRBV2; clone_size: .; cdr3_aa: CASSDPGGHTEAFF; cdr3_nt: TGTGCCAGCAGTGATCCCGGGGGCCACACTGAAGCTTTCTTT
j_call: TRBJ2-7; d_call: TRBD1; v_call: TRBV30; clone_size: .; cdr3_aa: CAWSVPRTGFIEQYF; cdr3_nt: TGTGCCTGGAGTGTACCGAGGACAGGGTTTATCGAGCAGTACTTC
j_call: TRBJ1-1; d_call: .; v_call: TRBV6-5; clone_size: .; cdr3_aa: CASRAHTEAFF; cdr3_nt: TGTGCCAGCAGGGCCCACACTGAAGCTTTCTTT
j_call: TRBJ2-7; d_call: .; v_call: TRBV5-1; clone_size: .; cdr3_aa: CASSPWEGDYEQYF; cdr3_nt: TGCGCCAGCAGCCCCTGGGAGGGGGATTACGAGCAGTACTTC
j_call: TRBJ2-1; d_call: .; v_call: TRBV7-9; clone_size: .; cdr3_aa: CASSLFPSEQFF; cdr3_nt: TGTGCCAGCAGCCTTTTCCCTTCTGAGCAGTTCTTC
j_call: TRBJ2-1; d_call: .; v_call: TRBV4-2; clone_size: .; cdr3_aa: CASSQVDQRDRYNEQFF; cdr3_nt: TGTGCCAGCAGCCAAGTCGACCAGCGGGACAGATACAATGAGCAGTTCTTC
j_call: TRBJ1-1; d_call: .; v_call: TRBV7-6; clone_size: .; cdr3_aa: CASSFPPGNTEAFF; cdr3_nt: TGTGCCAGCAGCTTCCCGCCGGGAAACACTGAAGCTTTCTTT
j_call: TRBJ1-6; d_call: .; v_call: TRBV7-9; clone_size: .; cdr3_aa: CASSPLGWTSNSPLHF; cdr3_nt: TGTGCCAGCAGCCCATTAGGGTGGACCAGTAATTCACCCCTCCACTTT
j_call: TRBJ1-2; d_call: .; v_call: TRBV2; clone_size: .; cdr3_aa: CASSRTPERATIYGYTF; cdr3_nt: TGTGCCAGCAGCCGCACACCTGAGAGAGCTACCATCTATGGCTACACCTTC